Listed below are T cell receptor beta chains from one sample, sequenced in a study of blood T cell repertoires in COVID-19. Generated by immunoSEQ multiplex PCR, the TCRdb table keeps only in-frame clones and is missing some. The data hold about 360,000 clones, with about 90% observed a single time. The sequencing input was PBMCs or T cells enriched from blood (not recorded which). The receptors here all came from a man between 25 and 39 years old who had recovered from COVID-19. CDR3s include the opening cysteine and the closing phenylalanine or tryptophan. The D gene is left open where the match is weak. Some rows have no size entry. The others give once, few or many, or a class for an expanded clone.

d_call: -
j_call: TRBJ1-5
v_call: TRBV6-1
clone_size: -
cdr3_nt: TGTGCCAGCAGTGAGGGGGCGCGACAGCCCCAGCATTTT
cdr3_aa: CASSEGARQPQHF

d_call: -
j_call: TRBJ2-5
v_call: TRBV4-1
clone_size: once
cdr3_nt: TGCGCCAGCAGCCAAGAAAATAAGTTAGCCGAGACCCAGTACTTC
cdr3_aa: CASSQENKLAETQYF

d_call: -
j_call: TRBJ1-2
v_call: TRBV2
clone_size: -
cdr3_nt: TGTGCCAGCAGTGAAGCACAGGGCCTAGGTGGCTACACCTTC
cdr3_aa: CASSEAQGLGGYTF

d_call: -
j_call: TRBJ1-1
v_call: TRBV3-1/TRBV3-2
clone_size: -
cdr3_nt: TGTGCCAGCAGCCTCCCAGGCCTCAAGGCTGAAGCTTTCTTT
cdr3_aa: CASSLPGLKAEAFF

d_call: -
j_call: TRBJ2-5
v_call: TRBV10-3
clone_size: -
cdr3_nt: TGTGCCATCAGGTCAGGCTTCCAAGAGACCCAGTACTTC
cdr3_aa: CAIRSGFQETQYF

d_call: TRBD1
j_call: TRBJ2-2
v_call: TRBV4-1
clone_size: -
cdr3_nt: TGCGCCAGCAGCCCCGGGACAGCGACTAACACCGGGGAGCTGTTTTTT
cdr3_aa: CASSPGTATNTGELFF

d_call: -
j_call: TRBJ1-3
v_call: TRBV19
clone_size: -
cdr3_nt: TGTGCCAGCACGTCCGGATGGCGGGACTCCGGAAACACCATATATTTT
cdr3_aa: CASTSGWRDSGNTIYF

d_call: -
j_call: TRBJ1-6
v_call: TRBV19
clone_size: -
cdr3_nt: TGTGCCAGTTGCCAGGCAGGCCTTTCACCGAATTCACCCCTCCACTTT
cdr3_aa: CASCQAGLSPNSPLHF

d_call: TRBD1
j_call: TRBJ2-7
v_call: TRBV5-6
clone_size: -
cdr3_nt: TGTGCCAGCAGCGCCGGACAGGGACCCTACGAGCAGTACTTC
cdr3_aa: CASSAGQGPYEQYF

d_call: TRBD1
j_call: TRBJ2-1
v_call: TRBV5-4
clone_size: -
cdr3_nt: TGTGCCAGCAGCTTAGGGACAGACTACAATGAGCAGTTCTTC
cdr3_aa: CASSLGTDYNEQFF

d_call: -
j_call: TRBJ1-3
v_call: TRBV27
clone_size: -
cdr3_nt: TGTGCCAGCCGAGGGCTGGGTTCTGGAAACACCATATATTTT
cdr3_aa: CASRGLGSGNTIYF

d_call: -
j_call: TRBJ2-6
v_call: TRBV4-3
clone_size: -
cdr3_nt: TGCGCCAGCAGCCAAGCCAGGGTAACTGGGGCCAACGTCCTGACTTTC
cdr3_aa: CASSQARVTGANVLTF

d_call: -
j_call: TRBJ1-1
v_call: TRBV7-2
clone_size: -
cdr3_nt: TGTGCCAGCACCTTAGTAATGAACACTGAAGCTTTCTTT
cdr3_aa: CASTLVMNTEAFF